The TCR beta chain under discussion was sequenced for a study of Ad26.COV2.S vaccination and SARS-CoV-2 variants. Background on the study: Once, or twice with 56 days between doses, Ad26.COV2.S was given intramuscularly.

Libraries were prepared by immunoSEQ multiplex PCR; TCRdb keeps only in-frame clonotypes and omits some of them. The table has approximately 500,000 clones, around 90% seen once. Treatment reported: 15 to 20 received Ad26.COV2.S at low or high dose, single or two shots; about 5 received placebo; per-sample allocation not given. Material that was analyzed had been drawn on day 63 after the first vaccine or placebo injection. The vaccine antigen was prefusion-stabilized Wuhan SARS-CoV-2 spike. The input for sequencing was peripheral blood, taken in a trial of Ad26.COV2.S vaccine versus placebo. The source of this sequence is a person between 18 and 65 years old who received the Ad26.COV2.S COVID-19 vaccine or a placebo.

CDR3 protein: CASSLGGQGAYQETQYF. The DNA for the CDR3 is TGTGCCAGCAGTTTAGGCGGACAGGGGGCGTACCAAGAGACCCAGTACTTC. The rearrangement uses TRBV27 and TRBJ2-5; the match to TRBD1 covers 11 bases. CDR3 length: 17 amino acids. Germline V gene sequence: CDR1 MNHEY, CDR2 SMNVEV (reference sequence). Germline trimming cut 2 bases from V and 0 bases from J; bases unmatched to any gene: 5.